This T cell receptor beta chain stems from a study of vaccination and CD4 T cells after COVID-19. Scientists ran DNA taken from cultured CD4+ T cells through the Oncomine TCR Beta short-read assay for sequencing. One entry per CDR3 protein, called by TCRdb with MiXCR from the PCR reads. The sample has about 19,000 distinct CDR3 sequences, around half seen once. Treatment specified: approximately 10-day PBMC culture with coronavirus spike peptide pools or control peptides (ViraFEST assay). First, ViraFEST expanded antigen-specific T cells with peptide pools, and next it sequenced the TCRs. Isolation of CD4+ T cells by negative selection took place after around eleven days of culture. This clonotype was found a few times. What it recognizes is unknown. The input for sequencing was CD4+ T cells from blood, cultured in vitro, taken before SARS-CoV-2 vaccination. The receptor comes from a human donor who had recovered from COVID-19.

The CDR3 spells CASSWDSTDTQYF. CDR3 nucleotides: TGTGCCAGCAGCTGGGACTCCACAGATACGCAGTATTTT. This rearrangement joins TRBV7-2 to TRBJ2-3, with D possibly matching TRBD2 (6 bases). Germline lookup yields CDR1 SGHTA and CDR2 FQGNSA. The CDR3 extends over 13 amino acids. V was pared by 4 bases and J by 2 bases, with 7 bases between.